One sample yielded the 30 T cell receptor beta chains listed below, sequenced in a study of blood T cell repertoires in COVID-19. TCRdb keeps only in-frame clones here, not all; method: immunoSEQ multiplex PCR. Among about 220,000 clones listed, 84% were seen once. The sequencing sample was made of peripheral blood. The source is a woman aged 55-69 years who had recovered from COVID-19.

The CDR3 sequence is CASSRPGQNTGELFF. Written as DNA, the CDR3 is TGTGCCAGCAGCCGCCCGGGACAGAACACCGGGGAGCTGTTTTTT. This chain uses TRBV11-2 with TRBJ2-2, with D possibly TRBD1 on 6 matching bases. The CDR3 is 15 residues long. Germline V gives CDR1 SGHAT, CDR2 FQNNGV. The V and J ends lost 5 bases and 1 base respectively, with 11 bases between them.

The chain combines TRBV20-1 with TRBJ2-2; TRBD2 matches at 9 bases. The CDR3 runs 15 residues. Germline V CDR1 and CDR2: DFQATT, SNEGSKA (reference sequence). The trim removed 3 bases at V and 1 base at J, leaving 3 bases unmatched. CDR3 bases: TGCAGTGCTAGTAGAGCGGGGGGGAACACCGGGGAGCTGTTTTTT. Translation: CSASRAGGNTGELFF.

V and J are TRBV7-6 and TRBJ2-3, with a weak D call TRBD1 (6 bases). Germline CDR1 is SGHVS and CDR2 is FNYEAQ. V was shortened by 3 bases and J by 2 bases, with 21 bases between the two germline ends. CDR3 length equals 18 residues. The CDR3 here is CASSFSPSTGITTDTQYF. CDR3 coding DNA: TGTGCCAGCAGCTTCTCACCCTCGACAGGAATAACCACAGATACGCAGTATTTT. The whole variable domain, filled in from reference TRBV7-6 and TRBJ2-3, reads GAGVSQSPRYKVTKRGQDVALRCDPISGHVSLYWYRQALGQGPEFLTYFNYEAQQDKSGLPNDRFSAERPEGSISTLTIQRTEQRDSAMYRCASSFSPSTGITTDTQYFGPGTRLTVL.

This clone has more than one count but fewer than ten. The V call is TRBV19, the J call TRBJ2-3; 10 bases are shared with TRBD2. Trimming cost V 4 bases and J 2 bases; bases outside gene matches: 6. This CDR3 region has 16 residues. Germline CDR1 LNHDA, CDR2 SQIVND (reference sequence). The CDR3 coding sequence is TGTGCCAGTAGTACACGTAGCGGGGGGTTCACAGATACGCAGTATTTT. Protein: CASSTRSGGFTDTQYF.

The DNA for the CDR3 is TGCGCCAGCAGACCTATAATCGGGACAAACTATGGCTACACCTTC. This encodes CASRPIIGTNYGYTF. The J gene is TRBJ1-2, the V gene TRBV5-1; tentatively, D is TRBD1 (6 bases). The V gene lost 5 bases and the J gene lost 2 bases, with 16 bases spanning the gap. This CDR3 has 15 amino acids. Germline CDR1 is SGHRS and CDR2 is YFSETQ. The complete variable domain, with remaining parts taken from reference TRBV5-1 and TRBJ1-2, reads KAGVTQTPRYLIKTRGQQVTLSCSPISGHRSVSWYQQTPGQGLQFLFEYFSETQRNKGNFPGRFSGRQFSNSRSEMNVSTLELGDSALYLCASRPIIGTNYGYTFGSGTRLTVV.

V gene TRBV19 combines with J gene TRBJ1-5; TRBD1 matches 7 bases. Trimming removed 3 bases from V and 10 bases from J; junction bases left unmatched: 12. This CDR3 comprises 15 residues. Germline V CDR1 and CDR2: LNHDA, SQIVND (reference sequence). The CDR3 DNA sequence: TGTGCCAGTAGTATTGTTTCAGGGGGGAATCGACCCCAGCATTTT. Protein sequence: CASSIVSGGNRPQHF.

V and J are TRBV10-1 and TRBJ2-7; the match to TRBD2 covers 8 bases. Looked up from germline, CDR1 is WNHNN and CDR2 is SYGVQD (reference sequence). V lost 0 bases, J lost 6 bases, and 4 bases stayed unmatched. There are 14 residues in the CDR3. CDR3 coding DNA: TGCGCCAGCAGTGAGTCCGGGGGGGCGCGCGAGCAGTACTTC. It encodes CASSESGGAREQYF.

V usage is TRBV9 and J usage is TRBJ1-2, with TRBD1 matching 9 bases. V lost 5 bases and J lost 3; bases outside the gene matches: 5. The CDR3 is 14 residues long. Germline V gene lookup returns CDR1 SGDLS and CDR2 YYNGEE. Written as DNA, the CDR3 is TGTGCCAGCAGGCCCGGGACAGGGTACTATGGCTACACCTTC. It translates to CASRPGTGYYGYTF.

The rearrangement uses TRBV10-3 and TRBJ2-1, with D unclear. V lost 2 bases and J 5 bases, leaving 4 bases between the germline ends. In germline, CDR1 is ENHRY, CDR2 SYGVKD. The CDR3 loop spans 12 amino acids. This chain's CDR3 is CAISENNNEQFF. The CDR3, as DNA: TGTGCCATCAGTGAGAATAACAATGAGCAGTTCTTC.

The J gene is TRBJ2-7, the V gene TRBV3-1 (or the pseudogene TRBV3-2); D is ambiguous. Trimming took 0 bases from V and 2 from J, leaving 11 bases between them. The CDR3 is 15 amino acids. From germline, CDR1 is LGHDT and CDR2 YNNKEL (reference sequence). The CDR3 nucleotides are TGTGCCAGCAGCCAAGAATTGGGCAGCACCTACGAGCAGTACTTC. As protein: CASSQELGSTYEQYF.

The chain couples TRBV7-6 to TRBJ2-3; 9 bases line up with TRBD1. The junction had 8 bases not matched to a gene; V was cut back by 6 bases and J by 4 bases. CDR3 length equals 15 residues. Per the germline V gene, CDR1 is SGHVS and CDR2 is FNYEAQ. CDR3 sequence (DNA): TGTGCCAGCAGGTCCGGGACAGGGACCCCAGATACGCAGTATTTT. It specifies CASRSGTGTPDTQYF.

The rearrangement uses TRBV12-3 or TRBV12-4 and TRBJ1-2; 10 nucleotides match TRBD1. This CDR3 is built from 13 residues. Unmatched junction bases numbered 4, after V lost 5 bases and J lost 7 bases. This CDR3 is CASSRQGAGGYTF. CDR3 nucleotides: TGTGCCAGCAGTAGACAGGGGGCGGGTGGCTACACCTTC.

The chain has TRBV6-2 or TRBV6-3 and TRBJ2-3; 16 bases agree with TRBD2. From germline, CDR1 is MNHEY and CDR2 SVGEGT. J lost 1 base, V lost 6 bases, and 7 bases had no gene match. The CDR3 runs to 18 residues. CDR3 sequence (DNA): TGTGCCAGCAGCCCCGGGACTAGCGGGGGGGCGGGCACAGATACGCAGTATTTT. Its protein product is CASSPGTSGGAGTDTQYF.

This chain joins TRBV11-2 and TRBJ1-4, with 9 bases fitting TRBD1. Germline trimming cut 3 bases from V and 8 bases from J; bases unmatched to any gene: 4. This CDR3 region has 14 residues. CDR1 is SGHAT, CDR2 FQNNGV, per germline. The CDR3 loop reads CASSLTGGWEKLFF. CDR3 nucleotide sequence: TGTGCCAGCAGCTTGACAGGGGGTTGGGAAAAACTGTTTTTT.

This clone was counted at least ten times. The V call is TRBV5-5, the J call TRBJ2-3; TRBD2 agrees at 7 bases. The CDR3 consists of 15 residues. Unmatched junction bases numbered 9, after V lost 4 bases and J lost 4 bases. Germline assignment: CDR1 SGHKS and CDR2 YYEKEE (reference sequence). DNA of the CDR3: TGTGCCAGCAGCCCATCCGGGACTAACGCAGATACGCAGTATTTT. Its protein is CASSPSGTNADTQYF. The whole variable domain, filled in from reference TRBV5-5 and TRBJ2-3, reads DAGVTQSPTHLIKTRGQQVTLRCSPISGHKSVSWYQQVLGQGPQFIFQYYEKEERGRGNFPDRFSARQFPNYSSELNVNALLLGDSALYLCASSPSGTNADTQYFGPGTRLTVL.

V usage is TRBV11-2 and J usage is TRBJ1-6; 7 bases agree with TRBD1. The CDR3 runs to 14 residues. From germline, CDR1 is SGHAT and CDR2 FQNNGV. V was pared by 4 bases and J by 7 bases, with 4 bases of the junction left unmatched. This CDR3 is CASSSGQSNSPLHF. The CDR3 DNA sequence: TGTGCCAGCAGCTCGGGACAGTCAAATTCACCCCTCCACTTT. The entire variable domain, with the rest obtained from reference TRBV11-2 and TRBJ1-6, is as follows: EAGVAQSPRYKIIEKRQSVAFWCNPISGHATLYWYQQILGQGPKLLIQFQNNGVVDDSQLPKDRFSAERLKGVDSTLKIQPAKLEDSAVYLCASSSGQSNSPLHFGNGTRLTVT.

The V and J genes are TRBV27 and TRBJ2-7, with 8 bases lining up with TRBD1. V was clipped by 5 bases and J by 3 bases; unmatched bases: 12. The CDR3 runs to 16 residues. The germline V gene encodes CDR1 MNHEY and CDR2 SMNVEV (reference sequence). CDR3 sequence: CASSIRQGTSHYEQYF. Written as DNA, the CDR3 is TGTGCCAGCAGTATCAGACAGGGGACCTCTCACTACGAGCAGTACTTC.

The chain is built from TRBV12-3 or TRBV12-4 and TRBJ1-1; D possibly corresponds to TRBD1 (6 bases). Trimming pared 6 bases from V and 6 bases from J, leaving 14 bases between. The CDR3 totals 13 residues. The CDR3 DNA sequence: TGTGCCAGCAGATCGCCGGGGGGGCCTGAAGCTTTCTTT. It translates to CASRSPGGPEAFF.

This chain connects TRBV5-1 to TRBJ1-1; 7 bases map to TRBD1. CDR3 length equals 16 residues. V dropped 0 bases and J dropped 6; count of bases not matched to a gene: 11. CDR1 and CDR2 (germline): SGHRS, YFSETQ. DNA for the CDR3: TGCGCCAGCAGCTTGGCCCGGGACAGTGCACGACCTGAAGCTTTCTTT. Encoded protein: CASSLARDSARPEAFF. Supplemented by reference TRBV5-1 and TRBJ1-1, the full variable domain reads KAGVTQTPRYLIKTRGQQVTLSCSPISGHRSVSWYQQTPGQGLQFLFEYFSETQRNKGNFPGRFSGRQFSNSRSEMNVSTLELGDSALYLCASSLARDSARPEAFFGQGTRLTVV.

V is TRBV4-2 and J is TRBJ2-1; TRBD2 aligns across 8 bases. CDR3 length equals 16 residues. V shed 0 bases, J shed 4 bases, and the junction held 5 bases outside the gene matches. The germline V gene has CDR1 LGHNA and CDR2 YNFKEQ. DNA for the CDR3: TGTGCCAGCAGCCAAGACGGAGCGGGGGAATACAATGAGCAGTTCTTC. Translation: CASSQDGAGEYNEQFF.

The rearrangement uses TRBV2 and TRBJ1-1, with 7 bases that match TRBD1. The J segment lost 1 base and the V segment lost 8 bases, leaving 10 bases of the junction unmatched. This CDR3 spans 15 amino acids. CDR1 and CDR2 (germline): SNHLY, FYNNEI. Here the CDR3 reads CASSRLGQTNTEAFF. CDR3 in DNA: TGTGCCAGCTCGCGACTGGGACAGACGAACACTGAAGCTTTCTTT.

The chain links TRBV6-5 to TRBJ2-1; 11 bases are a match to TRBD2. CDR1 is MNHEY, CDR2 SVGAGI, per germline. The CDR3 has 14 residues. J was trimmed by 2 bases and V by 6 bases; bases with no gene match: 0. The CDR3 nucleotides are TGTGCCAGCAGGACTAGCGGGGCCTACAATGAGCAGTTCTTC. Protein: CASRTSGAYNEQFF.

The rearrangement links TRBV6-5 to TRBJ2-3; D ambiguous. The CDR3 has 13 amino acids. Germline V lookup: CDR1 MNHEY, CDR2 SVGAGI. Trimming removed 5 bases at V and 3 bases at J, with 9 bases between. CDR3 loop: CASSIGATDTQYF. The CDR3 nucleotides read TGTGCCAGCAGTATCGGAGCGACAGATACGCAGTATTTT.

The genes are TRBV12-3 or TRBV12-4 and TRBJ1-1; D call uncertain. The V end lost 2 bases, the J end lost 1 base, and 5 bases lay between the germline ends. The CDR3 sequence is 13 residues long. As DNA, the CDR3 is TGTGCCAGCAGTTTAAACGGGAACACTGAAGCTTTCTTT. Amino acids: CASSLNGNTEAFF.

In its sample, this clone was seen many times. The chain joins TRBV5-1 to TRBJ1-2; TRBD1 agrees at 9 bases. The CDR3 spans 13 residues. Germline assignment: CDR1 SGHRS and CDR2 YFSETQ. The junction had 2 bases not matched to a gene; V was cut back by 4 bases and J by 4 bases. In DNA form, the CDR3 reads TGCGCCAGCAGCACAGGGGGCTCCTATGGCTACACCTTC. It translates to CASSTGGSYGYTF.

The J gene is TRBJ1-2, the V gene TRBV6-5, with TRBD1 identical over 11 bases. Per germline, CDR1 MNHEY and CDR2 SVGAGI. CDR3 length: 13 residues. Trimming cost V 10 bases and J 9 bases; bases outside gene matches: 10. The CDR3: CATHFRTGGSYTF. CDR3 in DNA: TGTGCCACCCATTTTCGGACAGGGGGCAGCTACACCTTC.

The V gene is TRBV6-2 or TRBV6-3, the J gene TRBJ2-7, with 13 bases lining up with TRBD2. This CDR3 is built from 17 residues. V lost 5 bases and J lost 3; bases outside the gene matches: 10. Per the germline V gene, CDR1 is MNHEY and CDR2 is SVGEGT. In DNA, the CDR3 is TGTGCCAGCAGTCGGATTCCGGGACTAGCGGGGAGCTACGAGCAGTACTTC. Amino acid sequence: CASSRIPGLAGSYEQYF.

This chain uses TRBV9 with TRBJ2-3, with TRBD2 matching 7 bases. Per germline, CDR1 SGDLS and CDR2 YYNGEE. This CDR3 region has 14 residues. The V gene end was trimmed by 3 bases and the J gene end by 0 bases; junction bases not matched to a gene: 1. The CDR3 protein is CASSASGSTDTQYF. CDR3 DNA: TGTGCCAGCAGCGCTAGCGGAAGCACAGATACGCAGTATTTT. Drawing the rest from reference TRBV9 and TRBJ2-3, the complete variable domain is DSGVTQTPKHLITATGQRVTLRCSPRSGDLSVYWYQQSLDQGLQFLIQYYNGEERAKGNILERFSAQQFPDLHSELNLSSLELGDSALYFCASSASGSTDTQYFGPGTRLTVL.

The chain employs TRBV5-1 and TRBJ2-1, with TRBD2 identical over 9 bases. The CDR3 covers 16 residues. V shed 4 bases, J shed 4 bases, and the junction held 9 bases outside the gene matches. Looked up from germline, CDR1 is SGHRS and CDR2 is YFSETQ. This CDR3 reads CASSPSASGEYNEQFF. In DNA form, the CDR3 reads TGCGCCAGCAGCCCGTCCGCTAGCGGGGAATACAATGAGCAGTTCTTC.

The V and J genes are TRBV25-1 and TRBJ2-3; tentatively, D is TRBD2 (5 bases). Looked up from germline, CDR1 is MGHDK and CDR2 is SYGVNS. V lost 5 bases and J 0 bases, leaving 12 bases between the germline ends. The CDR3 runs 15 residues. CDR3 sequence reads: CASSTTGVSTDTQYF. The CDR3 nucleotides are TGTGCCAGCAGTACCACCGGGGTGAGCACAGATACGCAGTATTTT.